The rows below give T cell receptor beta chains drawn from one sample of a study of early stage breast cancer tumors. Generated by immunoSEQ multiplex PCR, the TCRdb table keeps only in-frame clones and is missing some. The repertoire has roughly 30,000 clones, 80% of them found once; the top ten carry approximately 12%. Sequencing was done on a sample of blood. These receptors all come from a person between 55 and 70 years old with breast cancer. Each CDR3 is given with its conserved first and last residue. The D gene is left open where the match is weak. The size field is filled for only some rows; it gives once, few, many or a size class.

v_call: TRBV4-3
clone_size: once
j_call: TRBJ2-7
d_call: TRBD2
cdr3_aa: CASSPTSGSPHEQYF
cdr3_nt: TGCGCCAGCAGCCCGACTAGCGGGAGTCCGCACGAGCAGTACTTC

v_call: TRBV4-3
clone_size: -
j_call: TRBJ2-3
d_call: TRBD2
cdr3_aa: CASSQYSGAGVHTDTQYF
cdr3_nt: TGCGCCAGCAGCCAGTATTCCGGGGCGGGAGTCCACACAGATACGCAGTATTTT

v_call: TRBV30
clone_size: few
j_call: TRBJ1-1
d_call: -
cdr3_aa: CAWTPGGAGNTEAFF
cdr3_nt: TGTGCCTGGACCCCGGGGGGAGCAGGGAACACTGAAGCTTTCTTT

v_call: TRBV7-2
clone_size: -
j_call: TRBJ2-7
d_call: TRBD1
cdr3_aa: CASSRDSPYEQYF
cdr3_nt: TGTGCCAGCAGCCGGGACAGCCCCTACGAGCAGTACTTC

v_call: TRBV11-2
clone_size: -
j_call: TRBJ2-7
d_call: -
cdr3_aa: CASSTPGVPYEQYF
cdr3_nt: TGTGCCAGCAGCACCCCAGGGGTCCCCTACGAGCAGTACTTC

v_call: TRBV5-4
clone_size: once
j_call: TRBJ2-7
d_call: TRBD1
cdr3_aa: CASSPDRGQNYEQYF
cdr3_nt: TGTGCCAGCAGCCCAGACAGGGGGCAGAACTACGAGCAGTACTTC

v_call: TRBV6-1
clone_size: -
j_call: TRBJ1-4
d_call: -
cdr3_aa: CATRQALNEKLFF
cdr3_nt: TGTGCCACAAGACAGGCGCTTAATGAAAAACTGTTTTTT

v_call: TRBV6-5
clone_size: few
j_call: TRBJ1-5
d_call: TRBD1
cdr3_aa: CASRRTGGNQPQHF
cdr3_nt: TGTGCCAGCAGACGCACAGGGGGTAATCAGCCCCAGCATTTT

v_call: TRBV5-1
clone_size: -
j_call: TRBJ2-7
d_call: TRBD2
cdr3_aa: CASSPPAGGHEQYF
cdr3_nt: TGCGCCAGCAGCCCCCCAGCGGGAGGCCACGAGCAGTACTTC

v_call: TRBV9
clone_size: -
j_call: TRBJ2-3
d_call: TRBD2
cdr3_aa: CASSVWAGGPGDTQYF
cdr3_nt: TGTGCCAGCAGCGTTTGGGCGGGAGGGCCGGGAGATACGCAGTATTTT

v_call: TRBV7-9
clone_size: -
j_call: TRBJ2-7
d_call: -
cdr3_aa: CASSLGGLYEQYF
cdr3_nt: TGTGCCAGCAGCTTAGGAGGGCTCTACGAGCAGTACTTC

v_call: TRBV29-1
clone_size: -
j_call: TRBJ2-7
d_call: TRBD1
cdr3_aa: CSVVGQGAKTTYEQYF
cdr3_nt: TGCAGCGTTGTTGGACAGGGGGCCAAAACTACCTACGAGCAGTACTTC

v_call: TRBV5-6
clone_size: -
j_call: TRBJ1-2
d_call: -
cdr3_aa: CASSHLNSREDYTF
cdr3_nt: TGTGCCAGCAGCCACCTAAATTCCCGGGAGGACTACACCTTC

v_call: TRBV6-1
clone_size: -
j_call: TRBJ1-5
d_call: -
cdr3_aa: CASSDVPHGGQPQHF
cdr3_nt: TGTGCCAGCAGTGACGTCCCCCACGGGGGTCAGCCCCAGCATTTT

v_call: TRBV19
clone_size: -
j_call: TRBJ2-1
d_call: -
cdr3_aa: CASSMGQGLSRTSANEQFF
cdr3_nt: TGTGCCAGTAGTATGGGACAGGGTTTGTCTAGGACTAGCGCCAATGAGCAGTTCTTC

v_call: TRBV27
clone_size: -
j_call: TRBJ2-7
d_call: TRBD2
cdr3_aa: CASSLSSRGRFDEQYF
cdr3_nt: TGTGCCAGCAGTTTATCGTCTCGCGGGAGGTTCGACGAGCAGTACTTC